This TCR beta chain came from a study of blood T cell repertoires in COVID-19. The wider study: Researchers got acute and convalescent COVID-19 samples from the United States, Italy and Spain. Nucleic acid was either cDNA or gDNA, and it came from T cells, B-cell-depleted T cells, or PBMCs.

This clone was seen once. The junction and the germline gene differ at one end; a read error may be behind it. Germline V gene sequence: CDR1 MNHEY, CDR2 SVGEGT. The CDR3 contains 14 residues. Per the original data handling: Estimated nucleated cell counts came from reference gene primer amplification. The data were produced by immunoSEQ multiplex PCR, yet TCRdb's version contains in-frame clones alone and is incomplete. The V and J calls and clone size are taken from that table; D and trimming were inferred from the DNA. The sample consists of 120,000 or so clones, roughly 79% of them appearing once.

This TCR derives from a man between 70 and 80 years old with acute or convalescent COVID-19. The sample comprised peripheral blood. The V and J genes are TRBV6-2 or TRBV6-3 and TRBJ2-1, with 9 nucleotides matching TRBD2. CDR3 sequence (DNA): TGTGCCAGCAGTGCGGGGGGGTACTACAGTGAGCAGTTCTTC. Amino acids: CASSAGGYYSEQFF.